Following are 28 T cell receptor beta chains from one sample sequenced in a study of shared clonotypes between healthy human individuals (dated by TCRdb to the early 2020s). Library preparation used the immunoSEQ multiplex PCR assay. TCRdb holds this immuneACCESS table with in-frame rearrangements only. Some clones are missing; in checked studies, unresolved V genes explain under half, and the rest has no known cause. This sample gives roughly 2,000,000 clones in total; around 96% of them show up just once. The ten biggest clones cover approximately 1.2% of the sample. For the CD8 naive samples, CD45RO-negative cells were positively selected for CCR7, yielding a CD45RA+CCR7+ population from which TemRA cells were excluded. The sequencing input was naive CD8+ T cells sorted from blood. This specimen's cell subset or site label, per the study, means: CD45RA+CCR7+. The source is a man aged 18 to 29 in good health.

This chain uses TRBV29-1 with TRBJ2-7; 9 positions match TRBD1. The CDR3 sequence is 13 residues long. Trimming removed 7 bases from V and 2 bases from J; junction bases left unmatched: 6. Germline values: CDR1 SQVTM, CDR2 ANQGSEA. CDR3 in DNA: TGCAGCGCGGGGGGACAGGGACCCTACGAGCAGTACTTC. As protein: CSAGGQGPYEQYF.

This chain connects TRBV9 to TRBJ1-3; D may be TRBD1 (6 bases). Deletions cut 4 bases from V and 4 bases from J, with 15 bases between. The CDR3 sequence is 15 residues long. Looked up from germline, CDR1 is SGDLS and CDR2 is YYNGEE. CDR3 bases: TGTGCCAGCAGCCTTACAGGGAGTGGGGGAAACACCATATATTTT. This encodes CASSLTGSGGNTIYF.

The chain uses TRBV7-2 and TRBJ1-2; 7 bases are shared with TRBD1. The CDR3 is made up of 14 amino acids. Losses at the gene ends were 5 bases for V and 7 bases for J; bases not matched to a gene: 10. Germline CDR1 reads SGHTA; CDR2 reads FQGNSA. Written as DNA, the CDR3 is TGTGCCAGCAGCCTCGGACAGGTCGATCTTGGCTACACCTTC. Amino acid sequence: CASSLGQVDLGYTF.

The chain has TRBV7-9 and TRBJ2-7; maybe TRBD1 (6 bases). V was clipped by 10 bases and J by 1 base, with 14 bases between them. Germline V lookup: CDR1 SEHNR, CDR2 FQNEAQ (reference sequence). This CDR3 has 13 amino acids. The CDR3 reads CAIVGTNSYEQYF. The CDR3 DNA is TGTGCCATAGTCGGGACAAATTCCTACGAGCAGTACTTC.

There are a few counts of this clone. V usage is TRBV19 and J usage is TRBJ2-2, with TRBD1 as a possible D gene (6 bases). Trimming pared 5 bases from V and 4 bases from J, leaving 8 bases between. The CDR3 consists of 13 residues. CDR1 and CDR2 from the germline V gene are LNHDA and SQIVND (reference sequence). This CDR3 reads CASSGRGTGELFF. CDR3 nucleotide sequence: TGTGCCAGTAGTGGCAGGGGCACCGGGGAGCTGTTTTTT.

As concerns this clone: Other DNA sequences of this sample code for an identical CDR3. The chain couples TRBV6-1 to TRBJ2-7; D remains unclear. The CDR3 contains 13 residues. Germline V gene sequence: CDR1 MNHNS, CDR2 SASEGT. V was clipped by 3 bases and J by 3 bases, with 9 bases between them. The CDR3 here is CASSEGWGYEQYF. CDR3 sequence (DNA): TGTGCCAGCAGTGAGGGATGGGGCTACGAGCAGTACTTC.

Details on this clone: The same CDR3 arises from other DNA sequences in this sample as well. The chain joins TRBV2 to TRBJ1-1; no clear D. V shed 6 bases and J shed 1 base, with 3 bases lying between them. This CDR3 contains 11 residues. Per germline, CDR1 SNHLY and CDR2 FYNNEI. CDR3 protein: CASSANTEAFF. The CDR3 DNA reads TGTGCCAGCAGCGCGAACACTGAAGCTTTCTTT.

Written as DNA, the CDR3 is TGCGCCAGCAGCCAAGAGGTGTGGAACACTGAAGCTTTCTTT. Amino acid sequence: CASSQEVWNTEAFF. This sequence joins TRBV4-1 and TRBJ1-1, with D uncertain. The CDR3 is 14 amino acids. The germline V and J ends were trimmed by 0 bases and 1 base, with 6 bases remaining between them. Per the germline V gene, CDR1 is MGHRA and CDR2 is YSYEKL.

The chain has TRBV13 and TRBJ2-5; weak D call: TRBD2 (7 bases). V was cut by 5 bases and J by 0 bases, with 16 bases left in between. This CDR3 contains 16 residues. In germline, CDR1 is PRHDT, CDR2 FYEKMQ (reference sequence). This chain's CDR3 is CASSPPGGPYQETQYF. The CDR3 DNA is TGTGCCAGCAGCCCCCCCGGGGGGCCGTACCAAGAGACCCAGTACTTC.

The chain is built from TRBV6-5 and TRBJ1-5; D is unresolved. CDR1 and CDR2 (germline): MNHEY, SVGAGI. Trimming cost V 10 bases and J 0 bases, with 7 bases left between them. The CDR3 is 12 amino acids. This chain's CDR3 is CATGYSNQPQHF. CDR3 nucleotide sequence: TGTGCCACTGGATATAGCAATCAGCCCCAGCATTTT.

This sequence joins TRBV5-6 and TRBJ2-5; no firm D call. The CDR3 spans 13 residues. Germline assignment: CDR1 SGHDT and CDR2 YYEEEE. The V end lost 0 bases, the J end lost 3 bases, and 6 bases lay between the germline ends. The CDR3, as DNA: TGTGCCAGCAGCTTGGGGCCAGAAGAGACCCAGTACTTC. Its protein product is CASSLGPEETQYF.

The chain recombines TRBV7-8 with TRBJ2-1; 11 bases align to TRBD2. The germline V gene encodes CDR1 SGHVS and CDR2 FQNEAQ. This CDR3 spans 17 amino acids. The V and J ends lost 5 bases and 9 bases, in that order; junction bases with no gene match: 15. In nucleotides, the CDR3 is TGTGCCAGCAGCCCCAACCTTAGCGGGAGGGCCTCGGGTGAGCAGTTCTTC. As protein: CASSPNLSGRASGEQFF.

J is TRBJ2-7 and V is TRBV4-3; 16 nucleotides line up with TRBD2. CDR1 is LGHNA, CDR2 YSLEER, per germline. There are 16 residues in the CDR3. Trimming cost V 3 bases and J 3 bases; bases outside gene matches: 2. The CDR3 bases are TGCGCCAGCAGCCAGGGACTAGCGGGAGGGAACTACGAGCAGTACTTC. This gives the protein CASSQGLAGGNYEQYF.

The chain links TRBV9 to TRBJ2-1; TRBD2 aligns across 11 bases. From germline, CDR1 is SGDLS and CDR2 YYNGEE. The J segment lost 7 bases and the V segment lost 3 bases, leaving 6 bases of the junction unmatched. This CDR3 region has 15 residues. The CDR3 region has the DNA TGTGCCAGCAGCGCGCGGTTAGCGGGGGGGAATGAGCAGTTCTTC. Translation: CASSARLAGGNEQFF.

This rearrangement joins TRBV5-6 to TRBJ2-7; no clear D gene. In germline, CDR1 is SGHDT, CDR2 YYEEEE. The CDR3 sequence is 12 residues long. V was pared by 4 bases and J by 6 bases, with 11 bases between. The CDR3 bases are TGTGCCAGCAGCGGAGAAGGTTTCGAGCAGTACTTC. It is translated as CASSGEGFEQYF. The full variable domain, in which reference TRBV5-6 and TRBJ2-7 provide the parts outside the CDR3, is DAGVTQSPTHLIKTRGQQVTLRCSPKSGHDTVSWYQQALGQGPQFIFQYYEEEERQRGNFPDRFSGHQFPNYSSELNVNALLLGDSALYLCASSGEGFEQYFGPGTRLTVT.

This rearrangement joins TRBV6-1 to TRBJ2-7; D is possibly TRBD1 or TRBD2 (5 bases each). The CDR3 sequence is 15 residues long. The germline V gene encodes CDR1 MNHNS and CDR2 SASEGT. The germline V and J ends were trimmed by 5 bases and 0 bases, with 14 bases remaining between them. The CDR3 nucleotides read TGTGCCAGCAGTTTCCGGGACGCAAGCTCCTACGAGCAGTACTTC. As protein: CASSFRDASSYEQYF.

The chain combines TRBV10-2 with TRBJ2-5; TRBD2 matches at 12 bases. CDR3 length: 15 residues. V dropped 6 bases and J dropped 1; count of bases not matched to a gene: 3. CDR1 and CDR2 (germline): WSHSY, SAAADI. CDR3 protein: CASSTSGGTQETQYF. The CDR3 region has the DNA TGCGCCAGCAGCACTAGCGGGGGGACCCAAGAGACCCAGTACTTC.

This sequence joins TRBV6-1 and TRBJ2-3, with D possibly TRBD2 on 5 matching bases. This CDR3 has 16 residues. The germline V and J ends were trimmed by 3 bases and 6 bases, with 19 bases remaining between them. Germline CDR1 and CDR2: MNHNS and SASEGT. The CDR3 is CASSDALGGEVDTQYF. CDR3 bases: TGTGCCAGCAGTGACGCCTTAGGAGGCGAAGTGGATACGCAGTATTTT.

The chain carries TRBV9 and TRBJ2-5; perhaps TRBD1 as D (6 bases). Germline lookup yields CDR1 SGDLS and CDR2 YYNGEE. This CDR3 region has 15 residues. Trimming left V 0 bases short and J 2 bases short, with 11 bases between. The CDR3 spells CASSVGTAMQETQYF. The CDR3 nucleotides are TGTGCCAGCAGCGTAGGGACAGCAATGCAAGAGACCCAGTACTTC.

The CDR3, as DNA: TGTGCCAGCAGCTTTTCCGACACGAGCTCCTACGAGCAGTACTTC. This encodes CASSFSDTSSYEQYF. The chain recombines TRBV5-6 with TRBJ2-7; D gene ambiguous. V dropped 2 bases and J dropped 0 bases, with 12 bases sitting between them. The CDR3 sequence is 15 residues long. The germline gives CDR1 SGHDT, CDR2 YYEEEE.

The rearrangement uses TRBV30 and TRBJ2-5, with a tentative D call TRBD2 (6 bases). This CDR3 comprises 13 residues. Trimming stripped 2 bases from V and 5 bases from J, with 12 bases between. CDR1 and CDR2 (germline): GTSNPN, SVGIG (reference sequence). The CDR3 region has the DNA TGTGCCTGGAGTCCTGATCGGGGGGAGACCCAGTACTTC. Translating gives CAWSPDRGETQYF. Combining the CDR3 with reference TRBV30 and TRBJ2-5 gives the whole variable domain SQTIHQWPATLVQPVGSPLSLECTVEGTSNPNLYWYRQAAGRGLQLLFYSVGIGQISSEVPQNLSASRPQDRQFILSSKKLLLSDSGFYLCAWSPDRGETQYFGPGTRLLVL.

In regard to this clone: At the DNA level, this CDR3 is encoded by other sequences in the same sample as well. V gene TRBV27 combines with J gene TRBJ2-1, with D possibly called TRBD1 or TRBD2 (6 bases each). In germline, CDR1 is MNHEY, CDR2 SMNVEV (reference sequence). V shed 4 bases and J shed 7 bases, with 8 bases lying between them. The CDR3 is 12 amino acids. The DNA of the CDR3 is TGTGCCAGCAGTTCGGGGGCTAATGAGCAGTTCTTC. Protein: CASSSGANEQFF.

Concerning this clone itself: Distinct nucleotide sequences in the sample also encode this CDR3. This chain connects TRBV13 to TRBJ1-2, with a tentative D call TRBD1 (5 bases). V lost 0 bases, J lost 5 bases, and 7 bases lay in between. This CDR3 is built from 13 residues. Germline CDR1 and CDR2: PRHDT and FYEKMQ (reference sequence). In DNA, the CDR3 is TGTGCCAGCAGCTTAGGACGGGGGTATGGCTACACCTTC. Translation: CASSLGRGYGYTF.

J is TRBJ1-1 and V is TRBV5-6; D is ambiguous. V was trimmed by 2 bases and J by 7 bases, leaving 9 bases between them. The CDR3 has 12 residues. Germline V gene data show CDR1 as SGHDT and CDR2 as YYEEEE. The CDR3 coding sequence is TGTGCCAGCAGCTTTTCTCAGTTTGAAGCTTTCTTT. The encoded protein is CASSFSQFEAFF. Combining the CDR3 with reference TRBV5-6 and TRBJ1-1 gives the whole variable domain DAGVTQSPTHLIKTRGQQVTLRCSPKSGHDTVSWYQQALGQGPQFIFQYYEEEERQRGNFPDRFSGHQFPNYSSELNVNALLLGDSALYLCASSFSQFEAFFGQGTRLTVV.

J is TRBJ2-3 and V is TRBV9, with 9 bases fitting TRBD2. The CDR3 totals 17 residues. J was trimmed by 2 bases and V by 0 bases; bases with no gene match: 7. From germline, CDR1 is SGDLS and CDR2 YYNGEE. CDR3 coding DNA: TGTGCCAGCAGCGTAGACCCTGGCGGGGGGGTCACAGATACGCAGTATTTT. Its translation is CASSVDPGGGVTDTQYF.

The V call is TRBV5-4, the J call TRBJ1-1; D is undetermined. The CDR3 is made up of 13 amino acids. V was cut by 4 bases and J by 2 bases, with 9 bases left in between. Germline loops: CDR1 SGHNT, CDR2 YYREEE (reference sequence). The CDR3 DNA sequence: TGTGCCAGCAGCCCCGAGTCCAACACTGAAGCTTTCTTT. It yields the protein CASSPESNTEAFF.

The chain has TRBV25-1 and TRBJ2-7; 10 bases align to TRBD2. CDR1 and CDR2 from the germline V gene are MGHDK and SYGVNS. V shed 1 base, J shed 6 bases, and the junction held 9 bases outside the gene matches. This CDR3 region has 16 residues. CDR3 protein: CASSEWAEREGSEQYF. For the CDR3, the DNA is TGTGCCAGCAGTGAATGGGCGGAGCGGGAGGGGAGCGAGCAGTACTTC.

J is TRBJ1-4 and V is TRBV13; no clear D. Germline V lookup: CDR1 PRHDT, CDR2 FYEKMQ (reference sequence). Trimming removed 4 bases at V and 0 bases at J, with 24 bases between. CDR3 length: 20 amino acids. The CDR3 loop reads CASSSSDLGEKVATNEKLFF. The CDR3 bases are TGTGCCAGCAGCTCATCCGACCTGGGCGAAAAGGTTGCAACTAATGAAAAACTGTTTTTT.